This T cell receptor beta chain comes out of a study of T cell responses to AZD1222 COVID-19 vaccine. In regard to this clone: The antigen remains undetermined.

Study results and limitations: Repertoires were collected only later (after the peak T cell response had occurred).

Per the germline V gene, CDR1 is KGHSH and CDR2 is LQKENI. V was cut by 2 bases and J by 6 bases, with 13 bases left in between. This CDR3 is 14 amino acids long. The data were produced by immunoSEQ multiplex PCR, yet TCRdb's version contains in-frame clones alone and is incomplete. This table has about 100,000 clones, roughly nine tenths appearing once. Second doses that came at about 4 or about 12 weeks were put together. V usage is TRBV18 and J usage is TRBJ1-2; the D gene is possibly TRBD1 (6 bases). This material consisted of peripheral blood, taken 28 days after the second AZD1222 dose. This clonotype was obtained from an adult who received the AZD1222 COVID-19 vaccine. CDR3 region: CASSPGGALDGYTF. DNA of the CDR3: TGTGCCAGCTCACCAGGGGGCGCCTTGGATGGCTACACCTTC.